The clone carrying this T cell receptor beta chain occurred a few times. These data are taken from a study of blood T cell repertoires in COVID-19. Study context: Acute and convalescent COVID-19 specimens originated in the United States, Italy and Spain.

Sequencing was performed with immunoSEQ multiplex PCR; in TCRdb, only in-frame clones are kept and a portion is missing. The table records 100,000 to 150,000 clones, around nine tenths of them present only once. CDR1 MNHEY and CDR2 SMNVEV come from the germline V gene (reference sequence). The CDR3 has 17 amino acids. Trimming at V came to 3 bases and at J to 3 bases, leaving 6 bases not matched to a gene. The source is a man between 50 and 59 years old with COVID-19, enrolled during active disease. This chain connects TRBV27 to TRBJ2-2; 11 nucleotides agree with TRBD2. Material: peripheral blood. The CDR3 coding sequence is TGTGCCAGCAGTTTCTTAGCGGGAGGGCCTGACACCGGGGAGCTGTTTTTT. It specifies CASSFLAGGPDTGELFF.